The text below deals with one T cell receptor beta chain. Its matching antigen is unknown. This specimen belongs to a study of T cell responses to AZD1222 COVID-19 vaccine. Study details: Second doses at about 4 or about 12 weeks were pooled.

Study observations and caveats: Spike-wide coverage was observed for vaccine-associated CD4 TCRs, with dominant responses at 160-218 and 743-854. Clonal diversity may have been underestimated in mostly white British donors. Close to half of spike-specific TCRs reportedly recognize unmutated variant regions.

Assay used: immunoSEQ multiplex PCR; TCRdb lists only in-frame clones, some missing. The sample comprises 100,000 to 150,000 clones, 90% of which are singletons, and approximately 7.9% rests with the top ten. Sequences were derived from peripheral blood, sampled on day 0 of AZD1222 vaccination. This TCR derives from an adult in good health.

The CDR3 bases are TGTGCCAGTACCACTACCTCGGGCTCTGGAAACACCATATATTTT. Its protein is CASTTTSGSGNTIYF. The V gene is TRBV19, the J gene TRBJ1-3, with D unclear. Germline values: CDR1 LNHDA, CDR2 SQIVND (reference sequence). The V end lost 7 bases, the J end lost 0 bases, and 13 bases lay between the germline ends. The length of the CDR3 is 15 residues.